These 25 T cell receptor beta chains were sequenced from one sample in a study of blood T cell repertoires in COVID-19. Clones were read by immunoSEQ multiplex PCR, and TCRdb kept only the in-frame ones, dropping some. The sample lists about 170,000 clones, about four fifths occurring once. The sequenced material came from PBMCs or T cells enriched from blood (not recorded which). Source of these receptors: a man in his forties or fifties who had recovered from COVID-19.

The rearrangement joins TRBV6-2 or TRBV6-3 to TRBJ1-5; TRBD1 agrees at 11 bases. The germline gives CDR1 MNHEY, CDR2 SVGEGT. The CDR3 spans 15 residues. With V trimmed by 2 bases and J by 6 bases, 3 bases remained unmatched. CDR3 in DNA: TGTGCCAGCAGTTACGGGGACAGGGGGTTTCAGCCCCAGCATTTT. Protein sequence: CASSYGDRGFQPQHF.

The chain combines TRBV3-1 (or the pseudogene TRBV3-2) with TRBJ2-7; D remains unclear. Germline assignment: CDR1 LGHDT and CDR2 YNNKEL (reference sequence). The CDR3 totals 15 residues. With 0 bases removed from V and 4 bases from J, the gap between germline ends came to 13 bases. The CDR3 bases are TGTGCCAGCAGCCAAGATAGTACTACCCGGTACGAGCAGTACTTC. Protein: CASSQDSTTRYEQYF.

V is TRBV14 and J is TRBJ1-2; the D is unclear. V was clipped by 3 bases and J by 7 bases, with 9 bases between them. The CDR3 loop spans 12 amino acids. The germline V gene encodes CDR1 SGHDN and CDR2 FVKESK. CDR3 DNA sequence: TGTGCCAGCAGCCAGGCCCGAGGTGGCTACACCTTC. Amino acid sequence: CASSQARGGYTF.

This chain joins TRBV18 and TRBJ1-1; D is uncertain. Per the germline V gene, CDR1 is KGHSH and CDR2 is LQKENI. This CDR3 spans 13 amino acids. Deletions cut 4 bases from V and 7 bases from J, with 13 bases between. CDR3 DNA sequence: TGTGCCAGCTCACTCGCACCCGAGGGTGAAGCTTTCTTT. It yields the protein CASSLAPEGEAFF. The variable domain in full, completed from reference TRBV18 and TRBJ1-1, reads NAGVMQNPRHLVRRRGQEARLRCSPMKGHSHVYWYRQLPEEGLKFMVYLQKENIIDESGMPKERFSAEFPKEGPSILRIQQVVRGDSAAYFCASSLAPEGEAFFGQGTRLTVV.

The chain links TRBV11-2 to TRBJ1-4; 7 bases are shared with TRBD1. Germline V lookup: CDR1 SGHAT, CDR2 FQNNGV. After removal of 5 bases from V and 7 bases from J, the junction contained 10 bases not matched to a gene. This CDR3 comprises 15 residues. The CDR3 DNA sequence: TGTGCCAGCAGCCAAACCCGACAGGGACGTGAAAAACTGTTTTTT. As protein: CASSQTRQGREKLFF.

This chain links TRBV18 with TRBJ1-4; tentative D call: TRBD1 (5 bases). The CDR3 runs 17 residues. V lost 3 bases, J lost 0 bases, and 14 bases lay in between. Germline V gene data show CDR1 as KGHSH and CDR2 as LQKENI. This CDR3 is CASSPQGWVATNEKLFF. DNA of the CDR3: TGTGCCAGCTCACCGCAGGGCTGGGTAGCAACTAATGAAAAACTGTTTTTT.

The chain couples TRBV5-4 to TRBJ2-7; TRBD2 matches at 7 bases. Germline values: CDR1 SGHNT, CDR2 YYREEE (reference sequence). CDR3 length: 16 residues. V was pared by 4 bases and J by 1 base, with 11 bases of the junction left unmatched. CDR3 in amino acids: CASSPMGGFPSYEQYF. The CDR3 DNA follows: TGTGCCAGCAGCCCTATGGGGGGGTTTCCTTCCTACGAGCAGTACTTC.

V gene TRBV5-1 combines with J gene TRBJ1-3, with 7 nucleotides matching TRBD1. Germline CDR1 reads SGHRS; CDR2 reads YFSETQ. This CDR3 is built from 15 residues. The V gene end was trimmed by 0 bases and the J gene end by 4 bases; junction bases not matched to a gene: 4. The CDR3 region has the DNA TGCGCCAGCAGCTTGGGACAGGGAACCGGAAACACCATATATTTT. Translation gives CASSLGQGTGNTIYF.

The V call is TRBV11-2, the J call TRBJ2-2; tentative D call: TRBD2 (6 bases). CDR1 and CDR2 (germline): SGHAT, FQNNGV. The V end lost 5 bases, the J end lost 10 bases, and 17 bases lay between the germline ends. The CDR3 consists of 14 residues. In nucleotides, the CDR3 is TGTGCCAGCAGCCCCTTCGGAGGGGCGCAGGAGCTGTTTTTT. This codes for CASSPFGGAQELFF.

This chain connects TRBV11-2 to TRBJ1-2, with 7 bases matching TRBD1. The CDR3 is 12 residues long. The J segment lost 7 bases and the V segment lost 5 bases, leaving 4 bases of the junction unmatched. Germline CDR1 is SGHAT and CDR2 is FQNNGV. CDR3 sequence (DNA): TGTGCCAGCAGCCAACAGGGGCTTGGCTACACCTTC. Its translation: CASSQQGLGYTF.

The gene calls are TRBV7-9 and TRBJ1-5; 9 nucleotides agree with TRBD1. CDR3 size: 12 residues. Trimming removed 1 base from V and 13 bases from J; junction bases left unmatched: 2. Germline V gene data show CDR1 as SEHNR and CDR2 as FQNEAQ (reference sequence). This chain's CDR3 is CASSLEQGAQHF. DNA for the CDR3: TGTGCCAGCAGCTTAGAACAGGGGGCACAGCATTTT.

This chain joins TRBV6-2 or TRBV6-3 and TRBJ2-5; 14 bases align to TRBD2. With 4 bases clipped from V and 1 base from J, the junction kept 5 bases outside the gene matches. CDR1 MNHEY and CDR2 SVGEGT come from the germline V gene. The CDR3 is 17 residues long. Here the CDR3 reads CASSLGGLAGAQETQYF. CDR3 sequence (DNA): TGTGCCAGCAGTTTGGGGGGACTAGCGGGGGCCCAAGAGACCCAGTACTTC.

This clone was counted at least ten times. This chain uses TRBV2 with TRBJ1-5; TRBD1 aligns across 7 bases. The V segment lost 1 base and the J segment 4 bases; nucleotides outside the gene matches: 4. Germline V gene sequence: CDR1 SNHLY, CDR2 FYNNEI. The CDR3 length is 15 residues. The chain's CDR3 is CASSEEGAANQPQHF. The CDR3, as DNA: TGTGCCAGCAGTGAAGAGGGGGCCGCGAATCAGCCCCAGCATTTT.

V is TRBV7-9 and J is TRBJ1-2; 10 nucleotides match TRBD1. Germline CDR1 reads SEHNR; CDR2 reads FQNEAQ (reference sequence). The ends lost 5 bases at V and 2 bases at J; junction bases unmatched: 2. This CDR3 has 14 amino acids. The CDR3 here is CASSPGQGNYGYTF. CDR3 coding DNA: TGTGCCAGCAGCCCGGGACAGGGGAACTATGGCTACACCTTC.

The chain recombines TRBV11-2 with TRBJ1-1, with 9 bases identical to TRBD1. Germline lookup yields CDR1 SGHAT and CDR2 FQNNGV. Trimming cost V 5 bases and J 5 bases; bases outside gene matches: 9. This CDR3 comprises 15 residues. This chain's CDR3 is CASSQYRGLMTEAFF. In DNA, the CDR3 is TGTGCCAGCAGCCAGTACAGGGGGCTGATGACTGAAGCTTTCTTT.

The chain is built from TRBV4-2 and TRBJ2-3; 7 positions match TRBD2. V gave up 0 bases and J gave up 7 bases; unmatched junction bases: 10. The germline V gene has CDR1 LGHNA and CDR2 YNFKEQ. This CDR3 contains 16 residues. The CDR3 sequence is CASSQDPLGRLNTQYF. CDR3 in DNA: TGTGCCAGCAGCCAAGATCCCCTCGGGAGGTTGAATACGCAGTATTTT.

The J gene is TRBJ1-3, the V gene TRBV5-5; 10 nucleotides match TRBD1. V lost 4 bases and J lost 4; bases outside the gene matches: 11. The CDR3 is 17 residues long. CDR1 SGHKS and CDR2 YYEKEE come from the germline V gene (reference sequence). The CDR3 region is CASSRSGTGVLGNTIYF. CDR3 bases: TGTGCCAGCAGCCGGTCCGGGACAGGGGTCTTAGGAAACACCATATATTTT.

The chain links TRBV10-3 to TRBJ1-3; TRBD1 might be the D (5 bases). Germline values: CDR1 ENHRY, CDR2 SYGVKD. Trimming took off 6 bases at V and 4 bases at J, with 10 bases between the two ends. CDR3 length equals 13 residues. The chain's CDR3 is CAISPGEGNTIYF. CDR3 coding DNA: TGTGCCATCAGCCCGGGGGAAGGAAACACCATATATTTT.

The V and J genes are TRBV3-1 (or the pseudogene TRBV3-2) and TRBJ2-2; weak D call: TRBD2 (6 bases). CDR1 and CDR2 (germline): LGHDT, YNNKEL (reference sequence). The V end lost 4 bases, the J end lost 7 bases, and 13 bases lay between the germline ends. The CDR3 extends over 14 amino acids. CDR3 bases: TGTGCCAGCAGCCGTTCGGGGGTGGGCGGGGAGCTGTTTTTT. It yields the protein CASSRSGVGGELFF.

The V call is TRBV11-2, the J call TRBJ1-5, with no clear D. The V end lost 5 bases, the J end lost 2 bases, and 7 bases lay between the germline ends. The CDR3 sequence is 13 residues long. Germline CDR1 reads SGHAT; CDR2 reads FQNNGV. CDR3 region: CASSPDRNQPQHF. In nucleotides, the CDR3 is TGTGCCAGCAGCCCAGATCGCAATCAGCCCCAGCATTTT.

The chain links TRBV5-1 to TRBJ1-2; D is ambiguous. The CDR3 runs 15 residues. From germline, CDR1 is SGHRS and CDR2 YFSETQ. V was clipped by 0 bases and J by 2 bases, with 11 bases between them. The CDR3 region is CASSLAGSGNYGYTF. Written as DNA, the CDR3 is TGCGCCAGCAGCTTGGCCGGGTCGGGGAACTATGGCTACACCTTC.

The V call is TRBV28, the J call TRBJ1-2, with 7 nucleotides matching TRBD1. Germline V gene data show CDR1 as MDHEN and CDR2 as SYDVKM. The CDR3 has 14 amino acids. The V gene end was trimmed by 6 bases and the J gene end by 8 bases; junction bases not matched to a gene: 12. CDR3 residues: CASRGQGVVYGYTF. The CDR3 DNA follows: TGTGCCAGCAGGGGGCAGGGGGTCGTGTACGGCTACACCTTC.

The CDR3 protein is CASSHEREGNSPLHF. DNA for the CDR3: TGCGCCAGCAGCCATGAGAGAGAGGGTAATTCACCCCTCCACTTT. The chain links TRBV4-3 to TRBJ1-6, with D unclear. The germline gives CDR1 LGHNA, CDR2 YSLEER. The length of the CDR3 is 15 residues. V was cut by 3 bases and J by 6 bases, with 12 bases left in between.

This chain joins TRBV4-3 and TRBJ1-4; no reliable D call. With 0 bases removed from V and 8 bases from J, the gap between germline ends came to 16 bases. Per germline, CDR1 LGHNA and CDR2 YSLEER. The CDR3 extends over 16 amino acids. For the CDR3, the DNA is TGCGCCAGCAGCCAAGAGAGGAGACAAGGAGGAGAAAAACTGTTTTTT. Its translation is CASSQERRQGGEKLFF.

This clone showed up just a few times. The chain links TRBV30 to TRBJ2-7, with no clear D. Trimming cost V 4 bases and J 2 bases, with 6 bases left between them. There are 11 residues in the CDR3. Germline V lookup: CDR1 GTSNPN, CDR2 SVGIG (reference sequence). The CDR3 reads CAWNVAYEQYF. The CDR3 bases are TGTGCCTGGAACGTAGCCTACGAGCAGTACTTC.